The 29 T cell receptor beta chains presented below share a single source sample, sequenced in a study of shared clonotypes between healthy human individuals. Here immunoSEQ multiplex PCR was the method, and the copy in TCRdb shows in-frame clones only, minus some. The table includes about 2,500,000 clones, about 92% detected once. The sample taken for sequencing was naive CD4+ T cells sorted from blood. Documented subset: CD45RA+ positively selected. The receptor source for this set is a man between 18 and 35 years old in good health.

A single count supports this clone. The gene calls are TRBV2 and TRBJ2-5; 12 bases map to TRBD2. Germline assignment: CDR1 SNHLY and CDR2 FYNNEI. The V and J ends lost 6 bases and 5 bases, in that order; junction bases with no gene match: 4. The CDR3 runs 14 residues. The CDR3 loop is CASSRTSGEETQYF. The CDR3 coding sequence is TGTGCCAGCAGCCGGACTAGCGGGGAGGAGACCCAGTACTTC.

V usage is TRBV6-5 and J usage is TRBJ2-5; D is unresolved. From germline, CDR1 is MNHEY and CDR2 SVGAGI. This CDR3 is 11 amino acids long. V lost 11 bases and J 7 bases, leaving 14 bases between the germline ends. The CDR3 DNA is TGTGCCTGCGAGAGGTGGGGGACCCAGTACTTC. Its translation is CACERWGTQYF.

The chain couples TRBV2 to TRBJ1-1; 11 bases agree with TRBD1. With 7 bases clipped from V and 4 bases from J, the junction kept 5 bases outside the gene matches. This CDR3 comprises 14 residues. The germline V gene has CDR1 SNHLY and CDR2 FYNNEI. CDR3 sequence: CASNTGTGGTEAFF. DNA for the CDR3: TGTGCCAGCAACACCGGGACAGGGGGCACTGAAGCTTTCTTT.

About this clone itself: This same CDR3 is encoded by further DNA sequences in the sample. The chain couples TRBV11-2 to TRBJ2-1; D is unclear. The V and J ends lost 0 bases and 6 bases respectively, with 6 bases between them. The CDR3 contains 13 residues. Looked up from germline, CDR1 is SGHAT and CDR2 is FQNNGV. The CDR3 protein is CASSLEVSNEQFF. CDR3 nucleotide sequence: TGTGCCAGCAGCTTAGAGGTTTCCAATGAGCAGTTCTTC.

V is TRBV25-1 and J is TRBJ1-6, with D perhaps TRBD1 (6 bases). CDR1 MGHDK and CDR2 SYGVNS come from the germline V gene. With 6 bases removed from V and 5 bases from J, the gap between germline ends came to 14 bases. The CDR3 is 15 amino acids. The CDR3 spells CASRKTGLDNSPLHF. Here the CDR3 DNA reads TGTGCCAGCAGAAAAACAGGGTTGGATAATTCACCCCTCCACTTT.

The rearrangement links TRBV23-1 to TRBJ1-1; D not resolved. TRBV23-1 qualifies as an ORF whose function is uncertain. CDR3 length: 13 amino acids. Trimming cost V 2 bases and J 1 base, with 5 bases left between them. The DNA of the CDR3 is TGCGCCAGCAGTCAAAAGGGGAACACTGAAGCTTTCTTT. It codes for CASSQKGNTEAFF.

Notes on this clone: Other nucleotide sequences from this sample produce the same CDR3. This chain links TRBV5-4 with TRBJ1-2, with TRBD1 as a possible D gene (6 bases). V lost 4 bases, J lost 4 bases, and 8 bases lay in between. The length of the CDR3 is 12 residues. Germline V lookup: CDR1 SGHNT, CDR2 YYREEE (reference sequence). The CDR3 loop is CASSVDSYGYTF. The CDR3 DNA reads TGTGCCAGCAGCGTGGACAGCTATGGCTACACCTTC. The full variable domain, completed using reference TRBV5-4 and TRBJ1-2, is ETGVTQSPTHLIKTRGQQVTLRCSSQSGHNTVSWYQQALGQGPQFIFQYYREEENGRGNFPPRFSGLQFPNYSSELNVNALELDDSALYLCASSVDSYGYTFGSGTRLTVV.

Of note for this clone: A much larger clone is a single base away; this may be a read error. The same CDR3 can be traced to other DNA sequences in this sample. The chain is built from TRBV11-2 and TRBJ1-1; D gene ambiguous. The V end lost 1 base, the J end lost 1 base, and 4 bases lay between the germline ends. Germline values: CDR1 SGHAT, CDR2 FQNNGV. This CDR3 region has 13 residues. The CDR3 coding sequence is TGTGCCAGCAGCTTAGGACGGAACACTGAAGCTTTCTTT. Its translation is CASSLGRNTEAFF.

V is TRBV5-4 and J is TRBJ1-1; TRBD1 might be the D (6 bases). The CDR3 consists of 16 residues. The ends were cut back, 0 bases at V and 1 base at J, with 13 bases in the middle. Germline CDR1 SGHNT, CDR2 YYREEE (reference sequence). This chain's CDR3 is CASSLGPGGENTEAFF. The CDR3 bases are TGTGCCAGCAGCTTGGGACCGGGGGGCGAGAACACTGAAGCTTTCTTT. Combining the CDR3 with reference TRBV5-4 and TRBJ1-1 gives the whole variable domain ETGVTQSPTHLIKTRGQQVTLRCSSQSGHNTVSWYQQALGQGPQFIFQYYREEENGRGNFPPRFSGLQFPNYSSELNVNALELDDSALYLCASSLGPGGENTEAFFGQGTRLTVV.

A few counts support this clone. The chain is built from TRBV5-1 and TRBJ2-5; possible D gene TRBD2, 7 bases. The CDR3 is made up of 17 amino acids. V dropped 5 bases and J dropped 1 base, with 21 bases sitting between them. CDR1 is SGHRS, CDR2 YFSETQ, per germline. Here the CDR3 DNA reads TGCGCCAGCAGTCGGGGGGCAGCGGGGACCTTCCAAGAGACCCAGTACTTC. Translated, it gives CASSRGAAGTFQETQYF. The entire variable domain, with the rest obtained from reference TRBV5-1 and TRBJ2-5, is as follows: KAGVTQTPRYLIKTRGQQVTLSCSPISGHRSVSWYQQTPGQGLQFLFEYFSETQRNKGNFPGRFSGRQFSNSRSEMNVSTLELGDSALYLCASSRGAAGTFQETQYFGPGTRLLVL.

This clone was detected once. The chain links TRBV11-2 to TRBJ2-3, with TRBD1 as a possible D gene (6 bases). Trimming left V 1 base short and J 3 bases short, with 11 bases between. CDR3 length equals 15 residues. Germline CDR1 reads SGHAT; CDR2 reads FQNNGV. CDR3 sequence: CASSLGGLGTDTQYF. The CDR3 region has the DNA TGTGCCAGCAGCTTAGGGGGGCTGGGTACAGATACGCAGTATTTT.

The gene calls are TRBV29-1 and TRBJ1-2; perhaps TRBD1 as D (6 bases). Germline lookup yields CDR1 SQVTM and CDR2 ANQGSEA. V lost 0 bases and J lost 6, with 17 bases in between. The CDR3 is 15 amino acids. For the CDR3, the DNA is TGCAGCGTTGAAGATCGGGCCAGGGGAGTTGATGGCTACACCTTC. This encodes CSVEDRARGVDGYTF.

This clone showed up just once. The chain uses TRBV25-1 and TRBJ2-5; D assignment may be TRBD1 or TRBD2 (5 bases each). Trimming shortened V by 3 bases and J by 7 bases, and 12 bases separated the two germline ends. Germline lookup yields CDR1 MGHDK and CDR2 SYGVNS. The CDR3 runs to 13 residues. CDR3 sequence (DNA): TGTGCCAGCAGTGAGGGACCTATGTGGACCCAGTACTTC. It translates to CASSEGPMWTQYF.

The V and J genes are TRBV29-1 and TRBJ2-1; possibly TRBD1 for D (6 bases). Germline V gene lookup returns CDR1 SQVTM and CDR2 ANQGSEA. The ends were cut back, 0 bases at V and 5 bases at J, with 11 bases in the middle. This CDR3 has 14 residues. CDR3 in amino acids: CSVEDRGRHNEQFF. In DNA form, the CDR3 reads TGCAGCGTTGAAGACAGGGGAAGGCACAATGAGCAGTTCTTC.

The chain has TRBV5-6 and TRBJ2-5, with D possibly TRBD1 on 5 matching bases. The DNA end is a closer match to TRBJ2-7, so the J assignment may be wrong. Germline CDR1 reads SGHDT; CDR2 reads YYEEEE. The CDR3 spans 12 residues. The CDR3 spells CASSWGVGEQYF. The CDR3 region has the DNA TGTGCCAGCAGCTGGGGCGTAGGCGAGCAGTACTTC.

The V gene is TRBV9, the J gene TRBJ2-1, with D tentatively TRBD1 or TRBD2 (5 bases each). This CDR3 spans 19 amino acids. The V gene's germline CDR1 is SGDLS and CDR2 YYNGEE. Trimming took 4 bases from V and 0 from J, leaving 23 bases between them. CDR3 nucleotides: TGTGCCAGCAGCCCCTATGGGGGTTTGGGCTATAGCTCCTACAATGAGCAGTTCTTC. It encodes CASSPYGGLGYSSYNEQFF.

V usage is TRBV12-5 and J usage is TRBJ1-2; the D is unclear. The CDR3 sequence is 13 residues long. Germline V gene lookup returns CDR1 LGHNT and CDR2 FRNRAP. V was shortened by 0 bases and J by 9 bases, with 11 bases between the two germline ends. The DNA for the CDR3 is TGTGCTAGTGGTTTGGTACGGCTACGGTGCTACACCTTC. This gives the protein CASGLVRLRCYTF.

The chain is built from TRBV4-3 and TRBJ2-3; D possibly corresponds to TRBD2 (5 bases). Trimming removed 5 bases from V and 1 base from J, with 13 bases in between. The germline gives CDR1 LGHNA, CDR2 YSLEER. The CDR3 loop spans 15 amino acids. CDR3 region: CASSRRPRGTDTQYF. CDR3 nucleotide sequence: TGCGCCAGCAGCAGGCGCCCGAGGGGCACAGATACGCAGTATTTT.

This chain connects TRBV28 to TRBJ1-2, with unresolved D. The ends were cut back, 4 bases at V and 4 bases at J, with 10 bases in the middle. This CDR3 comprises 13 residues. Germline CDR1 is MDHEN and CDR2 is SYDVKM. This CDR3 reads CASSSGTSYGYTF. Written as DNA, the CDR3 is TGTGCCAGCAGTTCGGGAACCTCCTATGGCTACACCTTC.

The V call is TRBV10-1, the J call TRBJ1-1; D uncertain. The CDR3 consists of 15 residues. Trimming shortened V by 0 bases and J by 4 bases, and 12 bases separated the two germline ends. CDR1 is WNHNN, CDR2 SYGVQD, per germline (reference sequence). This chain's CDR3 is CASSESLGPSTEAFF. DNA of the CDR3: TGCGCCAGCAGTGAGTCACTGGGCCCATCCACTGAAGCTTTCTTT.

This clone has a single count. This chain links TRBV2 with TRBJ2-5; D perhaps matches TRBD1 (5 bases). V dropped 6 bases and J dropped 5 bases, with 19 bases sitting between them. Germline CDR1 and CDR2: SNHLY and FYNNEI. The CDR3 is 15 residues long. Written as DNA, the CDR3 is TGTGCCAGCAGGGGGCAGATAGGGGCTATGGAGACCCAGTACTTC. This sequence encodes CASRGQIGAMETQYF. Together with reference TRBV2 and TRBJ2-5, the CDR3 gives the full variable domain: EPEVTQTPSHQVTQMGQEVILRCVPISNHLYFYWYRQILGQKVEFLVSFYNNEISEKSEIFDDQFSVERPDGSNFTLKIRSTKLEDSAMYFCASRGQIGAMETQYFGPGTRLLVL.

V is TRBV18 and J is TRBJ2-1, with D hard to call. The CDR3 has 13 residues. V was pared by 4 bases and J by 4 bases, with 8 bases between. Germline V gene sequence: CDR1 KGHSH, CDR2 LQKENI. The CDR3 sequence: CASSLTEYNEQFF. CDR3 in DNA: TGTGCCAGCTCACTAACTGAGTACAATGAGCAGTTCTTC.

This chain uses TRBV5-1 with TRBJ1-3; D gene uncertain. The germline V and J ends were trimmed by 0 bases and 0 bases, with 7 bases remaining between them. Germline V gene sequence: CDR1 SGHRS, CDR2 YFSETQ. CDR3 size: 15 residues. The CDR3 DNA is TGCGCCAGCAGCTTGGGCGAGAACTCTGGAAACACCATATATTTT. This sequence encodes CASSLGENSGNTIYF.

This clone showed up just a few times. The chain carries TRBV5-6 and TRBJ2-5; TRBD1 matches at 10 bases. J lost 0 bases, V lost 4 bases, and 6 bases had no gene match. The CDR3 is 16 amino acids. Germline CDR1 and CDR2: SGHDT and YYEEEE. In DNA form, the CDR3 reads TGTGCCAGCAGCCCGTGGGGACAGGGGTACCAAGAGACCCAGTACTTC. Translating it yields CASSPWGQGYQETQYF.

The chain joins TRBV5-1 to TRBJ2-4; 8 nucleotides match TRBD2. The CDR3 consists of 14 residues. Germline V gene lookup returns CDR1 SGHRS and CDR2 YFSETQ. After removal of 5 bases from V and 1 base from J, the junction contained 2 bases not matched to a gene. CDR3 in amino acids: CASREREAKNIQYF. DNA for the CDR3: TGCGCCAGCAGGGAGCGGGAGGCCAAAAACATTCAGTACTTC. Looking up the rest from reference TRBV5-1 and TRBJ2-4 gives the full variable domain: KAGVTQTPRYLIKTRGQQVTLSCSPISGHRSVSWYQQTPGQGLQFLFEYFSETQRNKGNFPGRFSGRQFSNSRSEMNVSTLELGDSALYLCASREREAKNIQYFGAGTRLSVL.

The chain combines TRBV2 with TRBJ1-4; 10 bases agree with TRBD1. The V gene's germline CDR1 is SNHLY and CDR2 FYNNEI. V gave up 6 bases and J gave up 8 bases; unmatched junction bases: 12. This CDR3 region has 16 residues. In DNA, the CDR3 is TGTGCCAGCAGCGGTAATGGACAGGGGGTTGGGGAAAAACTGTTTTTT. Translating gives CASSGNGQGVGEKLFF.

V is TRBV10-2 and J is TRBJ2-1; TRBD1 aligns across 8 bases. There are 13 residues in the CDR3. J was trimmed by 10 bases and V by 5 bases; bases with no gene match: 7. Germline V gene sequence: CDR1 WSHSY, CDR2 SAAADI. For the CDR3, the DNA is TGCGCCAGCAGTTTGCGACAGGGGCAAGAGCAGTTCTTC. It yields the protein CASSLRQGQEQFF.

V gene TRBV6-6 combines with J gene TRBJ2-2, with 7 positions matching TRBD1. Losses at the gene ends were 2 bases for V and 8 bases for J; bases not matched to a gene: 5. The CDR3 has 14 amino acids. Germline V gene lookup returns CDR1 MNHNY and CDR2 SVGAGI (reference sequence). CDR3 bases: TGTGCCAGCAGTTACCGTACAGGGGAAGGGGAGCTGTTTTTT. This sequence encodes CASSYRTGEGELFF.

The J gene is TRBJ2-7, the V gene TRBV28; 8 bases agree with TRBD1. CDR3 length: 12 residues. V shed 8 bases, J shed 5 bases, and the junction held 5 bases outside the gene matches. The germline V gene encodes CDR1 MDHEN and CDR2 SYDVKM. DNA for the CDR3: TGTGCCAGCCGTGTACAGGGGGACGAGCAGTACTTC. It translates to CASRVQGDEQYF.